These 27 T cell receptor beta chains came from one sample sequenced in a study of T cells after yellow fever vaccination. TCRdb recomputed calls from the 5' RACE reads with MiXCR, one row per CDR3 protein. The table shows 100,000 to 150,000 distinct CDR3 sequences, with approximately 9% occurring only once. The input for sequencing was CD8+ T cells sorted from PBMCs, taken on the day of the yellow fever booster vaccination. The receptors derive from a man between 18 and 35 years old who received the YFV17D yellow fever vaccine.

This clonotype was observed a handful of times. This chain uses TRBV5-5 with TRBJ2-4; unclear D gene. Germline V gives CDR1 SGHKS, CDR2 YYEKEE (reference sequence). V shed 2 bases and J shed 0 bases, with 12 bases lying between them. The CDR3 is made up of 16 amino acids. CDR3 in DNA: TGTGCCAGCAGCTTCGAAGTGAGACTAGCCAAAAACATTCAGTACTTC. Protein product: CASSFEVRLAKNIQYF.

This chain uses TRBV7-9 with TRBJ2-1, with D possibly being TRBD1 or TRBD2 (7 bases each). Trimming stripped 5 bases from V and 2 bases from J, with 19 bases between. CDR3 length: 17 residues. Germline lookup yields CDR1 SEHNR and CDR2 FQNEAQ (reference sequence). CDR3 nucleotide sequence: TGTGCCAGCAGCAGCGGGACAGACAGGACGGCCTACAATGAGCAGTTCTTC. Translating it yields CASSSGTDRTAYNEQFF.

This clonotype has just a few counts. CDR3 sequence reads: CASGSIGGRGNTIYF. CDR3 nucleotide sequence: TGTGCTAGTGGTTCCATCGGGGGGCGCGGAAACACCATATATTTT. J is TRBJ1-3 and V is TRBV12-5; perhaps TRBD1 as D (6 bases). Germline V lookup: CDR1 LGHNT, CDR2 FRNRAP. The CDR3 runs 15 residues. Trimming removed 4 bases from V and 4 bases from J, with 14 bases in between.

The V call is TRBV10-3, the J call TRBJ2-1; D possibly matches TRBD1 or TRBD2 (5 bases each). This CDR3 comprises 14 residues. Germline values: CDR1 ENHRY, CDR2 SYGVKD. Trimming removed 3 bases at V and 9 bases at J, with 15 bases between. CDR3 sequence (DNA): TGTGCCATCAGTGACCCGGGGCTAGGTAGTGAGCAGTTCTTC. The encoded protein is CAISDPGLGSEQFF.

This chain uses TRBV7-2 with TRBJ2-5, with D perhaps matching TRBD1 or TRBD2 (5 bases each). Looked up from germline, CDR1 is SGHTA and CDR2 is FQGNSA. V gave up 1 base and J gave up 3 bases, with 15 bases separating them. The CDR3 is made up of 16 amino acids. CDR3 nucleotides: TGTGCCAGCAGCTTAGGGGGCCGGGGAATAAAAGAGACCCAGTACTTC. Translation: CASSLGGRGIKETQYF. Based on the CDR3 plus reference TRBV7-2 and TRBJ2-5, the full variable domain is GAGVSQSPSNKVTEKGKDVELRCDPISGHTALYWYRQSLGQGLEFLIYFQGNSAPDKSGLPSDRFSAERTGGSVSTLTIQRTQQEDSAVYLCASSLGGRGIKETQYFGPGTRLLVL.

This clonotype qualifies as medium-sized. J is TRBJ2-3 and V is TRBV6-4; 8 nucleotides line up with TRBD2. Trimming removed 2 bases from V and 2 bases from J; junction bases left unmatched: 0. The CDR3 is 14 amino acids. Germline CDR1 MRHNA, CDR2 SNTAGT. In nucleotides, the CDR3 is TGTGCCAGCAGTGACGGACTAGCCACAGATACGCAGTATTTT. Amino acid sequence: CASSDGLATDTQYF.

This clonotype turned up a few times. V and J are TRBV4-3 and TRBJ2-5; maybe TRBD2 (5 bases). CDR1 and CDR2 (germline): LGHNA, YSLEER. There are 14 residues in the CDR3. Between the trimmed V and J ends, which lost 5 bases and 6 bases, there was a span of 16 bases. The CDR3 region is CASSSQTMAKTQYF. CDR3 DNA sequence: TGCGCCAGCAGCTCCCAGACTATGGCCAAGACCCAGTACTTC.

The rearrangement uses TRBV28 and TRBJ2-1; perhaps TRBD1 as D (6 bases). The CDR3 extends over 13 amino acids. Trimming stripped 4 bases from V and 6 bases from J, with 10 bases between. Germline-derived CDR1 and CDR2 are MDHEN and SYDVKM. DNA of the CDR3: TGTGCCAGCAGTTCGGGACAATTCAATGAGCAGTTCTTC. Protein product: CASSSGQFNEQFF.

The chain links TRBV6-2 or TRBV6-3 to TRBJ1-5; TRBD1 is a possible D gene (6 bases). CDR1 MNHEY and CDR2 SVGEGT come from the germline V gene. This CDR3 has 12 residues. Deletions cut 6 bases from V and 16 bases from J, with 19 bases between. The chain's CDR3 is CASSFRQAIRHF. CDR3 nucleotides: TGTGCCAGCAGCTTCCGACAGGCTATCCGACATTTT.

This chain connects TRBV29-1 to TRBJ2-3; no reliable D call. The CDR3 runs to 15 residues. The V gene's germline CDR1 is SQVTM and CDR2 ANQGSEA. The germline V and J ends were trimmed by 6 bases and 3 bases, with 19 bases remaining between them. CDR3: CSVTGGWARTDTQYF. In nucleotides, the CDR3 is TGCAGCGTCACGGGTGGGTGGGCAAGGACAGATACGCAGTATTTT.

The chain is built from TRBV19 and TRBJ2-7; D gene ambiguous. V was cut by 5 bases and J by 1 base, with 9 bases left in between. Germline CDR1 and CDR2: LNHDA and SQIVND (reference sequence). The CDR3 spans 13 residues. CDR3 loop: CASSLRQSYEQYF. CDR3 DNA: TGTGCCAGTAGTCTCCGGCAGTCCTACGAGCAGTACTTC.

In its sample, this clonotype was seen a few times. The V and J genes are TRBV7-9 and TRBJ2-1; D unresolved. The CDR3 has 13 residues. Trimming removed 4 bases at V and 10 bases at J, with 14 bases between. Germline CDR1 reads SEHNR; CDR2 reads FQNEAQ (reference sequence). For the CDR3, the DNA is TGTGCCAGCAGCTCCCCCGCCCGATTGGAGCAGTTCTTC. Its translation: CASSSPARLEQFF.

This chain links TRBV4-1 with TRBJ2-6; no firm D call. The V gene's germline CDR1 is MGHRA and CDR2 YSYEKL. This CDR3 is 15 amino acids long. The germline V and J ends were trimmed by 4 bases and 0 bases, with 7 bases remaining between them. The CDR3 sequence is CASSPAYSGANVLTF. The CDR3, as DNA: TGCGCCAGCAGCCCCGCCTACTCTGGGGCCAACGTCCTGACTTTC.

The chain couples TRBV7-2 to TRBJ1-3; 7 bases agree with TRBD1. This CDR3 is built from 16 residues. Germline lookup yields CDR1 SGHTA and CDR2 FQGNSA. The J segment lost 5 bases and the V segment lost 1 base, leaving 8 bases of the junction unmatched. Written as DNA, the CDR3 is TGTGCCAGCAGCTTAGTTGTAGGGGGCTTCCGAAACACCATATATTTT. Its protein is CASSLVVGGFRNTIYF.

This clonotype has a handful of counts. This chain links TRBV6-1 with TRBJ2-1; D unresolved. The V and J ends lost 1 base and 4 bases respectively, with 17 bases between them. This CDR3 contains 17 residues. The V gene's germline CDR1 is MNHNS and CDR2 SASEGT. CDR3 nucleotides: TGTGCCAGCAGTGAAGGAAACAGCCTCTCACCGTACAATGAGCAGTTCTTC. Its translation: CASSEGNSLSPYNEQFF.

This chain links TRBV7-3 with TRBJ1-1; D remains ambiguous. CDR3 size: 11 residues. V gave up 8 bases and J gave up 7 bases, with 11 bases separating them. The germline gives CDR1 SGHTA, CDR2 FQGTGA. The chain's CDR3 is CASRPAGEAFF. CDR3 sequence (DNA): TGTGCCAGCCGTCCGGCAGGTGAAGCTTTCTTT.

The CDR3: CSAETGNDAFYNEQFF. In DNA, the CDR3 is TGCAGTGCCGAGACGGGCAACGACGCTTTCTACAATGAGCAGTTCTTC. The chain carries TRBV20-1 and TRBJ2-1; D is unclear. V was pared by 6 bases and J by 3 bases, with 21 bases between. CDR1 DFQATT and CDR2 SNEGSKA come from the germline V gene (reference sequence). The CDR3 has 16 amino acids.

The sample holds a few counts of this clonotype. The J gene is TRBJ2-6, the V gene TRBV4-3; 7 bases line up with TRBD1. Unmatched junction bases numbered 14, after V lost 1 base and J lost 5 bases. CDR1 and CDR2 from the germline V gene are LGHNA and YSLEER. The CDR3 is 19 amino acids. DNA for the CDR3: TGCGCCAGCAGCCAAGTTTTTACAGGGGAGCTCTGGAGGGCCAACGTCCTGACTTTC. It specifies CASSQVFTGELWRANVLTF.

The V gene is TRBV2, the J gene TRBJ1-5, with 9 bases aligning to TRBD1. This CDR3 spans 18 amino acids. Germline loops: CDR1 SNHLY, CDR2 FYNNEI. The V and J ends lost 5 bases and 0 bases, in that order; junction bases with no gene match: 11. The CDR3 DNA sequence: TGTGCCAGCAGTTCCCGCGGGACAGGGATCTCTAGCAATCAGCCCCAGCATTTT. The encoded protein is CASSSRGTGISSNQPQHF.

The chain links TRBV11-2 to TRBJ2-7; D uncertain. CDR1 SGHAT and CDR2 FQNNGV come from the germline V gene. The CDR3 runs to 13 residues. With 3 bases removed from V and 6 bases from J, the gap between germline ends came to 12 bases. The CDR3 coding sequence is TGTGCCAGCAGCTTGGTACGCGCTGCCGAGCAGTACTTC. Residues: CASSLVRAAEQYF.

The chain joins TRBV5-1 to TRBJ1-1; tentatively, D is TRBD1 (6 bases). Trimming left V 4 bases short and J 1 base short, with 23 bases between. CDR3 length: 18 amino acids. Germline lookup yields CDR1 SGHRS and CDR2 YFSETQ. The CDR3 protein is CASSRIDNLWGPNTEAFF. The CDR3 DNA follows: TGCGCCAGCAGCCGTATCGATAACCTCTGGGGGCCGAACACTGAAGCTTTCTTT.

CDR3 sequence: CASSPGGLFNNEQFF. CDR3 nucleotides: TGTGCCAGCAGCCCCGGGGGTCTCTTCAACAATGAGCAGTTCTTC. The rearrangement uses TRBV7-8 and TRBJ2-1; D may be TRBD2 (6 bases). Germline lookup yields CDR1 SGHVS and CDR2 FQNEAQ. Trimming pared 5 bases from V and 5 bases from J, leaving 16 bases between. The CDR3 runs 15 residues.

The sample holds a few counts of this clonotype. The chain is built from TRBV19 and TRBJ2-1; D might be TRBD2 (6 bases). Between the trimmed V and J ends, which lost 3 bases and 6 bases, there was a span of 9 bases. The CDR3 length is 13 residues. CDR1 and CDR2 (germline): LNHDA, SQIVND (reference sequence). The chain's CDR3 is CASSINGGNEQFF. For the CDR3, the DNA is TGTGCCAGTAGTATTAACGGGGGCAATGAGCAGTTCTTC.

This chain links TRBV7-9 with TRBJ1-1, with D maybe TRBD1 (5 bases). The CDR3 spans 16 residues. Trimming stripped 5 bases from V and 3 bases from J, with 19 bases between. Germline-derived CDR1 and CDR2 are SEHNR and FQNEAQ (reference sequence). The DNA of the CDR3 is TGTGCCAGCAGCCCCGGGACTCTCCCCCGGCACACTGAAGCTTTCTTT. It specifies CASSPGTLPRHTEAFF.

This clonotype was seen only a few times. V is TRBV11-2 and J is TRBJ2-5; D may correspond to TRBD1 or TRBD2 (5 bases each). Germline CDR1 is SGHAT and CDR2 is FQNNGV. CDR3 length equals 15 residues. Trimming stripped 5 bases from V and 2 bases from J, with 15 bases between. CDR3 DNA: TGTGCCAGCAGCGGGAGCAGGGTCTTTCAAGAGACCCAGTACTTC. Its protein product is CASSGSRVFQETQYF.

The chain uses TRBV7-2 and TRBJ2-1, with 12 nucleotides matching TRBD2. The CDR3 covers 16 residues. The V gene end was trimmed by 5 bases and the J gene end by 6 bases; junction bases not matched to a gene: 8. Germline assignment: CDR1 SGHTA and CDR2 FQGNSA. The chain's CDR3 is CASSQLLAGGPNEQFF. The CDR3 bases are TGTGCCAGCAGCCAACTACTAGCGGGGGGTCCCAATGAGCAGTTCTTC.

This clonotype was seen a handful of times. This chain uses TRBV25-1 with TRBJ2-1; D gene unclear. The CDR3 has 13 amino acids. Germline loops: CDR1 MGHDK, CDR2 SYGVNS. V shed 3 bases and J shed 12 bases, with 15 bases lying between them. CDR3 sequence (DNA): TGTGCCAGCAGTGATAGTTTGGGTGGGTGGCAGTTCTTC. It specifies CASSDSLGGWQFF. The full variable domain, completed using reference TRBV25-1 and TRBJ2-1, is EADIYQTPRYLVIGTGKKITLECSQTMGHDKMYWYQQDPGMELHLIHYSYGVNSTEKGDLSSESTVSRIRTEHFPLTLESARPSHTSQYLCASSDSLGGWQFFGPGTRLTVL.